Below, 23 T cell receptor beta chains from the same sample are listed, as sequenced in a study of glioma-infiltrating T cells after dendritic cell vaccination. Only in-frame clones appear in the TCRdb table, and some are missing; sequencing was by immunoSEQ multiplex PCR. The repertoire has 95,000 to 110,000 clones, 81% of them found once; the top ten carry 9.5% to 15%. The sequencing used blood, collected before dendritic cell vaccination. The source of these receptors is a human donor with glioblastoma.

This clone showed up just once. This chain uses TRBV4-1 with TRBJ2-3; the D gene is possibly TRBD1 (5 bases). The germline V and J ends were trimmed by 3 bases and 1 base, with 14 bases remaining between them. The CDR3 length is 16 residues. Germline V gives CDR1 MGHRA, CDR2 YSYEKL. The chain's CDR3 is CASSQSTGKGTDTQYF. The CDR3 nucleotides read TGCGCCAGCAGCCAGTCAACAGGAAAAGGCACAGATACGCAGTATTTT.

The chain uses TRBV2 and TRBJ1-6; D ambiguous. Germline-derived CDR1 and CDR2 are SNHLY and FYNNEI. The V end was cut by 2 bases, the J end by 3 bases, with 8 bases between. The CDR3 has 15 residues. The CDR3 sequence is CASSEPGGYNSPLHF. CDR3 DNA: TGTGCCAGCAGTGAACCAGGAGGCTATAATTCACCCCTCCACTTT. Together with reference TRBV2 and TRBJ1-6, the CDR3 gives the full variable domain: EPEVTQTPSHQVTQMGQEVILRCVPISNHLYFYWYRQILGQKVEFLVSFYNNEISEKSEIFDDQFSVERPDGSNFTLKIRSTKLEDSAMYFCASSEPGGYNSPLHFGNGTRLTVT.

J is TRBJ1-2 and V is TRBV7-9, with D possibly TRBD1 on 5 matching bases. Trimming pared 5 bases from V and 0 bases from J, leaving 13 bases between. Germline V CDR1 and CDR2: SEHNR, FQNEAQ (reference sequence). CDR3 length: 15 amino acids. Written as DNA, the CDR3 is TGTGCCAGCAGCCTCGGGACGGGAGCTAACTATGGCTACACCTTC. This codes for CASSLGTGANYGYTF.

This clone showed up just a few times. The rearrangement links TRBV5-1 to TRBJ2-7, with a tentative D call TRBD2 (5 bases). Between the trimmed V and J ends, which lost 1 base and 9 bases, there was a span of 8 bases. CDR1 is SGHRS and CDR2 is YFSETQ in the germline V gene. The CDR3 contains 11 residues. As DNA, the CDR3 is TGCGCCAGCAGCTTGTTCGGGATGCAGTACTTC. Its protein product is CASSLFGMQYF.

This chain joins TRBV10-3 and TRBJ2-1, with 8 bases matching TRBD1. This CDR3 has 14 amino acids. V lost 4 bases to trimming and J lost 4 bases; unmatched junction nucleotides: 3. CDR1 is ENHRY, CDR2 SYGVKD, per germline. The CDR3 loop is CAISGTGGYNEQFF. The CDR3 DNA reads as TGTGCCATCAGTGGCACAGGGGGGTACAATGAGCAGTTCTTC.

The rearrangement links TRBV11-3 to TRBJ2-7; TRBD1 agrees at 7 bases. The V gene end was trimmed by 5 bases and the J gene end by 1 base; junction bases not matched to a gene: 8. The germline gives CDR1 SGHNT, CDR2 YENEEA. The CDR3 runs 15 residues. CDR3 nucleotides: TGTGCCAGCAGCCCCCAGCAGGGGGAATCCTACGAGCAGTACTTC. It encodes CASSPQQGESYEQYF. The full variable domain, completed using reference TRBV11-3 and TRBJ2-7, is EAGVVQSPRYKIIEKKQPVAFWCNPISGHNTLYWYLQNLGQGPELLIRYENEEAVDDSQLPKDRFSAERLKGVDSTLKIQPAELGDSAVYLCASSPQQGESYEQYFGPGTRLTVT.

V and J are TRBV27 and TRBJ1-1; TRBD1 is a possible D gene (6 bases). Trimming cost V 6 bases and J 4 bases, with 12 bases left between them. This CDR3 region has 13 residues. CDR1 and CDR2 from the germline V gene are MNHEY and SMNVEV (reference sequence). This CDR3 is CASSLGGPTEAFF. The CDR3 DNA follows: TGTGCCAGCAGCCTGGGGGGGCCCACTGAAGCTTTCTTT.

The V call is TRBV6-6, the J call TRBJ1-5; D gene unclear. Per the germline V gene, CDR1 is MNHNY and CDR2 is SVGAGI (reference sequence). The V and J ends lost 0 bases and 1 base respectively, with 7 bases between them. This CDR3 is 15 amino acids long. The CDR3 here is CASSYSYGSNQPQHF. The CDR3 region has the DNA TGTGCCAGCAGTTACTCGTACGGGAGCAATCAGCCCCAGCATTTT.

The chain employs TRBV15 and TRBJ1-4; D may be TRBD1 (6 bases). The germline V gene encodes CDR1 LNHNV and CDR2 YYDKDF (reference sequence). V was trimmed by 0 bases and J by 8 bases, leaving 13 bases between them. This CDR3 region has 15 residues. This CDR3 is CATSRDQGLGEKLFF. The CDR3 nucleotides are TGTGCCACCAGCAGAGATCAGGGGCTCGGCGAAAAACTGTTTTTT.

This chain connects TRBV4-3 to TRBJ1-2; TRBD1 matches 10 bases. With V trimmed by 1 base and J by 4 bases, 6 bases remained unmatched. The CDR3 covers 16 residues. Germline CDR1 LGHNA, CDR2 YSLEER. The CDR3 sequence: CASSQAGQGGSYGYTF. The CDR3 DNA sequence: TGCGCCAGCAGCCAAGCCGGACAGGGGGGAAGCTATGGCTACACCTTC.

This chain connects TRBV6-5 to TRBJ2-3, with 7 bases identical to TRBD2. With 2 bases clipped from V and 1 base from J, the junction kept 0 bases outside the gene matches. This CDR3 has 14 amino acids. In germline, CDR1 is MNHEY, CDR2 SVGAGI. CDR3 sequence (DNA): TGTGCCAGCAGTTACGGACTAGGCACAGATACGCAGTATTTT. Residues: CASSYGLGTDTQYF.

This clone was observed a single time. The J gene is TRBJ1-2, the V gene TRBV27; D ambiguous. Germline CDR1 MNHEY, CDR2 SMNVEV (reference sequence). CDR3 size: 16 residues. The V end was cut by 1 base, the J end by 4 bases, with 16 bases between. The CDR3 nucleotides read TGTGCCAGCAGTTTATGGGTTCGAGGAGCTCCCTATGGCTACACCTTC. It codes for CASSLWVRGAPYGYTF.

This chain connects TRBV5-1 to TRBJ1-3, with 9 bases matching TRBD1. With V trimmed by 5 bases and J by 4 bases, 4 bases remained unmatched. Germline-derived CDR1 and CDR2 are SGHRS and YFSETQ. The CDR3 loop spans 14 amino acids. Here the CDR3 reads CASSPTGGGNTIYF. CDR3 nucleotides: TGCGCCAGCAGTCCGACAGGGGGAGGAAACACCATATATTTT.

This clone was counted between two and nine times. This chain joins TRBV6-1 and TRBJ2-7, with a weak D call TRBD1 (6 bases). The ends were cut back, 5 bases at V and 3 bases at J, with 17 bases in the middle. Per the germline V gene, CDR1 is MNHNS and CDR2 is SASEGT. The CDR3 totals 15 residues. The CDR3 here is CASSPTRQVGYEQYF. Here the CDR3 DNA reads TGTGCCAGCAGTCCCACCCGACAGGTGGGCTACGAGCAGTACTTC.

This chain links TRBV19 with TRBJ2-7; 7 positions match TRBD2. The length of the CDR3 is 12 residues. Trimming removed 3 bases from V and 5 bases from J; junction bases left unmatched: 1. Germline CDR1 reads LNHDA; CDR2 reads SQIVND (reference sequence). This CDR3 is CASSMAGDEQYF. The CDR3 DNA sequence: TGTGCCAGTAGTATGGCGGGGGACGAGCAGTACTTC.

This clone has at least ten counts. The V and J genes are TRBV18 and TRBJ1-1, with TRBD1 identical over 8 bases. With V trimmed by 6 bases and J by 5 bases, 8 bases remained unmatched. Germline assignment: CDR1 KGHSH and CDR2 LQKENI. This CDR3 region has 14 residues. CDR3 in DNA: TGTGCCAGCTCGGTCGGACAGGGAGGGACTGAAGCTTTCTTT. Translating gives CASSVGQGGTEAFF.

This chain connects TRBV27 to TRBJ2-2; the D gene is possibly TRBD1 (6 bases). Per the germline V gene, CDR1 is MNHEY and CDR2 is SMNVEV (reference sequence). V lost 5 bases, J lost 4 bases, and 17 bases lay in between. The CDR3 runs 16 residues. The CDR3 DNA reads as TGTGCCAGCAGTCCAGGGGTGGGGCGGTCCACCGGGGAGCTGTTTTTT. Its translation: CASSPGVGRSTGELFF.

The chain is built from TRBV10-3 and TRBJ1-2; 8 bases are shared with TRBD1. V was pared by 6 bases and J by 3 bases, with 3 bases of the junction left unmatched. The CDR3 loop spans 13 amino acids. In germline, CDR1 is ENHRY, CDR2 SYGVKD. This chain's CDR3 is CAISGQGDYGYTF. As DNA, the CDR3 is TGTGCCATCAGCGGACAGGGTGACTATGGCTACACCTTC.

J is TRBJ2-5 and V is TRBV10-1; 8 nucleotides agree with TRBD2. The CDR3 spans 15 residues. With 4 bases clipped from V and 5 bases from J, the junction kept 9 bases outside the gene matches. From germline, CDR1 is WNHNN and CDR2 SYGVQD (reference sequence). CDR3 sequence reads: CASSGSTGGHETQYF. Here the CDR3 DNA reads TGCGCCAGCAGTGGCAGCACGGGGGGGCACGAGACCCAGTACTTC.

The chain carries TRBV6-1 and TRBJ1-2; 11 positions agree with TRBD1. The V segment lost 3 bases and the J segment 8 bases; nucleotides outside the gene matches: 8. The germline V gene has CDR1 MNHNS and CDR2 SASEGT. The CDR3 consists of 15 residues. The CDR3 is CASSDPGTGGNGYTF. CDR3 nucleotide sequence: TGTGCCAGCAGTGACCCCGGGACAGGGGGAAACGGCTACACCTTC.

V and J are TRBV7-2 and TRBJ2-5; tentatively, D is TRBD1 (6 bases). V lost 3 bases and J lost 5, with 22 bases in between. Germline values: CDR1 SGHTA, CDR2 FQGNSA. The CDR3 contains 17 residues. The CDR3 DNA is TGTGCCAGCAGCTTCGTCTCGGCCAGGGGATGGGGGGAGACCCAGTACTTC. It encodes CASSFVSARGWGETQYF. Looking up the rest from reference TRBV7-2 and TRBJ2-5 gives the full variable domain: GAGVSQSPSNKVTEKGKDVELRCDPISGHTALYWYRQSLGQGLEFLIYFQGNSAPDKSGLPSDRFSAERTGGSVSTLTIQRTQQEDSAVYLCASSFVSARGWGETQYFGPGTRLLVL.

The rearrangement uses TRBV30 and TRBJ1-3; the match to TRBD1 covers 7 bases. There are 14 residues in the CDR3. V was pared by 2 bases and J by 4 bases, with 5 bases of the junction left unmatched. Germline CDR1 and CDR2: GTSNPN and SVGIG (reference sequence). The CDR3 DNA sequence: TGTGCCTGGAGTCCCGGGACAGCAGGAAACACCATATATTTT. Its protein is CAWSPGTAGNTIYF. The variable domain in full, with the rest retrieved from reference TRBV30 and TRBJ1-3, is SQTIHQWPATLVQPVGSPLSLECTVEGTSNPNLYWYRQAAGRGLQLLFYSVGIGQISSEVPQNLSASRPQDRQFILSSKKLLLSDSGFYLCAWSPGTAGNTIYFGEGSWLTVV.

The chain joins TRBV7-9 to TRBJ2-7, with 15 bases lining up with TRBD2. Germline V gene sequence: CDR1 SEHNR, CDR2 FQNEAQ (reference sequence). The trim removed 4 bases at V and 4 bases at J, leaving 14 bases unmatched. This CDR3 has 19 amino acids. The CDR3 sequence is CASSSPLPGLAGGNYEQYF. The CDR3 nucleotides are TGTGCCAGCAGCTCCCCTTTACCGGGACTAGCGGGGGGTAATTACGAGCAGTACTTC.